In its sample, the clone carrying this T cell receptor (beta chain) was seen a few times. This entry is derived from a study of human T cells and chemical hapten exposure. At the level of the study: Patients, a majority of them female, were diagnosed with alopecia areata, totalis or universalis.

Time point denoted: patch test 2, 6 weeks after DPC sensitization. Treatment specified: therapeutic diphenylcyclopropenone sensitization with weekly scalp DPC. Unfractionated whole blood yielded total RNA. The library tagged each cDNA molecule with unique molecular identifiers. A single record per CDR3 protein comes from TCRdb applying MiXCR to the RACE reads. The sample has under 450,000 distinct CDR3 sequences; under 6.5% are singletons. The CDR3 covers 17 residues. Trimming shortened V by 4 bases and J by 0 bases, and 17 bases separated the two germline ends. Germline V lookup: CDR1 LGHNA, CDR2 YSLEER.

Sequenced here: whole blood, sampled in connection with sensitization to the hapten diphenylcyclopropenone (DPC). This sequence originates from a woman aged 18-29 years with alopecia areata. Some clones in this sample may be carry-over from other donors' samples. This chain uses TRBV4-3 with TRBJ2-3; D is undetermined. The CDR3 protein is CASSLILRASSTDTQYF. CDR3 DNA: TGCGCCAGCAGCCTCATCCTTCGAGCCTCGAGCACAGATACGCAGTATTTT.